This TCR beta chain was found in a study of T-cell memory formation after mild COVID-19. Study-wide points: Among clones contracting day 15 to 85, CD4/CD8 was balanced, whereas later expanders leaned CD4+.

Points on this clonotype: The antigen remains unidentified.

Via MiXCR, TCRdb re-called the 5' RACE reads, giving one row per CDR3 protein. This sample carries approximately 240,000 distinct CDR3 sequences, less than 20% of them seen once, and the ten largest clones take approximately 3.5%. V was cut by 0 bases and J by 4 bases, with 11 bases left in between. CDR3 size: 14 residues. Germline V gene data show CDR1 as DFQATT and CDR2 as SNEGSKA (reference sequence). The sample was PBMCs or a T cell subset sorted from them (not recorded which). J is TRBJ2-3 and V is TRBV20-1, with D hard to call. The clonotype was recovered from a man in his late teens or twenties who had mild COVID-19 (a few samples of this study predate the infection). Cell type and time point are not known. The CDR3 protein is CSAREARAADTQYF. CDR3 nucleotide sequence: TGCAGTGCTAGAGAAGCCCGCGCGGCAGATACGCAGTATTTT.